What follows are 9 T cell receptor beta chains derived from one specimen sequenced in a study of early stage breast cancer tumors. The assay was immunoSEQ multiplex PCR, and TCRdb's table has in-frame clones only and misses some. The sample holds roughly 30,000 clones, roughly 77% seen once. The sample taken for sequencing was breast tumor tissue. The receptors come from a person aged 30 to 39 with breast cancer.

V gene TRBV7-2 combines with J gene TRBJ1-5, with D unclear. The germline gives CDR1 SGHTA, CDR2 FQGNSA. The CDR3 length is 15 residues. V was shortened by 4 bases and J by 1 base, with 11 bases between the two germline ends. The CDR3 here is CASSSDQLSNQPQHF. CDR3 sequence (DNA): TGTGCCAGCAGCTCTGATCAACTGAGCAATCAGCCCCAGCATTTT.

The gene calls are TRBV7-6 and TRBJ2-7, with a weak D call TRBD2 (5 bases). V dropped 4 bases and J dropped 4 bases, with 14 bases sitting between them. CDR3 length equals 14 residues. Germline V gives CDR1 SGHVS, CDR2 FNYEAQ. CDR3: CASSSNGRGYEQYF. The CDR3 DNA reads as TGTGCCAGCAGCTCGAACGGACGGGGTTACGAGCAGTACTTC.

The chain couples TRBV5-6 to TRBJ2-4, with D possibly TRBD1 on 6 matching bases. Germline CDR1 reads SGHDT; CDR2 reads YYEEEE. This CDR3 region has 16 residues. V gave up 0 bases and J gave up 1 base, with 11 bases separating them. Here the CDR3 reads CASSLAFTGAKNIQYF. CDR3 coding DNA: TGTGCCAGCAGCTTGGCCTTTACAGGGGCCAAAAACATTCAGTACTTC.

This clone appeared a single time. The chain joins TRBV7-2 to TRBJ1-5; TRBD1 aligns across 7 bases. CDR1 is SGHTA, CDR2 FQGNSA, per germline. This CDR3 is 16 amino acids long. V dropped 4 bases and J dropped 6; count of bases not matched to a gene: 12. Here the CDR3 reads CASSSTGGGLGQPQHF. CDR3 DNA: TGTGCCAGCAGCTCTACCGGAGGGGGCTTGGGTCAGCCCCAGCATTTT.

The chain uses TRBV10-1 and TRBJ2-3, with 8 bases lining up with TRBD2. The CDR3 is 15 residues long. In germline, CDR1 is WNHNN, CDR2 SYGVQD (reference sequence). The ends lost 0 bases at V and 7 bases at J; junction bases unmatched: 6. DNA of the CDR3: TGCGCCAGCAGTGAGTCTTCGGGAGGGCCACATACGCAGTATTTT. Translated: CASSESSGGPHTQYF.

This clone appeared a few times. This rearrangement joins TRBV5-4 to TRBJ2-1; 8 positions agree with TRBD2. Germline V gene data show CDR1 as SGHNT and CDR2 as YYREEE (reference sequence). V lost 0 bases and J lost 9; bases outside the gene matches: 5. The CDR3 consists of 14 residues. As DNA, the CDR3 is TGTGCCAGCAGCTTGGAGCGGGAGCGTCCTGAGCAGTTCTTC. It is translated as CASSLERERPEQFF.

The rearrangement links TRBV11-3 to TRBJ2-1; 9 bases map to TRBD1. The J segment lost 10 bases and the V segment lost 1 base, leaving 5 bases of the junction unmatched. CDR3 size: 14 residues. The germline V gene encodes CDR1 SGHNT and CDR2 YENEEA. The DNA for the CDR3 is TGTGCCAGCAGCTTAGCCGGACAGGGGAGGGAGCAGTTCTTC. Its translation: CASSLAGQGREQFF. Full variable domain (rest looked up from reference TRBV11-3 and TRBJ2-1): EAGVVQSPRYKIIEKKQPVAFWCNPISGHNTLYWYLQNLGQGPELLIRYENEEAVDDSQLPKDRFSAERLKGVDSTLKIQPAELGDSAVYLCASSLAGQGREQFFGPGTRLTVL.

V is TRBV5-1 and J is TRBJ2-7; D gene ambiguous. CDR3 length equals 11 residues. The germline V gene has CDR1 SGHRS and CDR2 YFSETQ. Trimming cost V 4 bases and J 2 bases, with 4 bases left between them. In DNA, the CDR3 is TGCGCCAGCAGCGAGGCCTACGAGCAGTACTTC. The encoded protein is CASSEAYEQYF.

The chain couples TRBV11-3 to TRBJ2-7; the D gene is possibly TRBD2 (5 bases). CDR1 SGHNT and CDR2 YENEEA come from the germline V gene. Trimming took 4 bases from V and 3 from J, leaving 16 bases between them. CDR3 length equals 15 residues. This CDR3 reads CASSSQSGSHYEQYF. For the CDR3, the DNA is TGTGCCAGCAGCTCCCAAAGTGGGAGCCACTACGAGCAGTACTTC. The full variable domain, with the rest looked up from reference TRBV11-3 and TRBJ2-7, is EAGVVQSPRYKIIEKKQPVAFWCNPISGHNTLYWYLQNLGQGPELLIRYENEEAVDDSQLPKDRFSAERLKGVDSTLKIQPAELGDSAVYLCASSSQSGSHYEQYFGPGTRLTVT.